This T cell receptor (beta chain) came from a study of T cells after somatic rescue of genetic block. The CDR3 contains 15 residues. The V and J ends lost 7 bases and 6 bases respectively, with 20 bases between them. Germline loops: CDR1 SEHNR, CDR2 FQNEAQ (reference sequence). Generated by immunoSEQ multiplex PCR, the TCRdb table keeps only in-frame clones and is missing some. The table includes 85,000 to 100,000 clones, about 90% detected once. The TCR comes from a woman aged 18-29 years. The chain recombines TRBV7-9 with TRBJ2-3; tentatively, D is TRBD1 (5 bases). Sequencing was carried out using peripheral blood mononuclear cells (PBMCs). CDR3 nucleotide sequence: TGTGCCAGCACCTCTGAGGCAGGGTGGTTGGATACGCAGTATTTT. Its translation: CASTSEAGWLDTQYF.